The clone carrying this TCR beta chain was observed at least ten times. Its antigen is unknown. This CDR3 region has 16 residues. Germline loops: CDR1 SGHAT, CDR2 FQDESV (reference sequence). With V trimmed by 5 bases and J by 3 bases, 6 bases remained unmatched. The sample belongs to a study of HIV-infected patients and healthy controls. The study's findings and limits: HIV-infected repertoires had significantly higher mean Gini indices than controls, possibly reflecting oligoclonality. Compared with untreated HIV+ repertoires, healthy controls showed roughly threefold more distinct CDR3s and higher Shannon diversity. In healthy controls, MAIT alpha CDR3s were common; in HIV+ repertoires, severely depleted.

The repertoire came from unfractionated whole blood and reflected all unsorted peripheral T cells. cDNA was made from about 500 ng RNA using alpha and beta constant primers. Each of the alpha and beta chains got its own library through chain-specific third strand synthesis with indices. TCRdb itself ran the 5' RACE reads through MiXCR, one entry per CDR3 protein. The sample includes about 10,000 distinct CDR3 sequences, less than 11% of them seen just once. This receptor was obtained from an adult with HIV infection. This specimen was blood, taken before antiretroviral therapy. This chain links TRBV11-1 with TRBJ2-2; 10 bases are a match to TRBD2. The CDR3 sequence: CASSLRLAGDTGELFF. For the CDR3, the DNA is TGTGCCAGCAGCCTACGACTAGCGGGTGACACCGGGGAGCTGTTTTTT.